The clone carrying this T cell receptor beta chain has at least ten counts. The data are from a study of molecular identifiers for immune sequencing clone quantification. TCRdb called the PCR reads again in MiXCR, with one record for every CDR3 protein. This sample has about 510,000 distinct CDR3 sequences, with 20% to 25% found just once. V lost 1 base and J lost 4; bases outside the gene matches: 2. Germline loops: CDR1 LGHNA, CDR2 YNFKEQ. The CDR3 is 15 amino acids. Material for sequencing was naive CD8+ T cells from blood, with Jurkat cell RNA spiked in. Subset: FACS-sorted CD8+CD4-CCR7+CD45RA+ naive T cells. This clonotype originated in a human donor in good health. Some libraries in this study had Jurkat cell RNA spiked in. V usage is TRBV4-2 and J usage is TRBJ2-1; 9 bases are shared with TRBD1. CDR3 bases: TGTGCCAGCAGCCAAGTGGGGACAGGGTACAATGAGCAGTTCTTC. This gives the protein CASSQVGTGYNEQFF.